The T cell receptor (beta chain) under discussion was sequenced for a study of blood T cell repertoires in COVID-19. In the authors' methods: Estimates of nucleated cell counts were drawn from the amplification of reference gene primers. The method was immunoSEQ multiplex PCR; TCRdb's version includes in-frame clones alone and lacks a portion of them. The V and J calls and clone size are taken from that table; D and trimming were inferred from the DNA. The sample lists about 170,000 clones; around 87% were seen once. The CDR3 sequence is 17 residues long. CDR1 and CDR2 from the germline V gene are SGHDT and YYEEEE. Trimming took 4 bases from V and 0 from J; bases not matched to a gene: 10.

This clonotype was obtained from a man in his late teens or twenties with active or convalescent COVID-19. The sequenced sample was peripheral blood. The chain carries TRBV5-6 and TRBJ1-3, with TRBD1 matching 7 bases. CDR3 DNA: TGTGCCAGCAGCACTCCCTGGGACAGATACTCTGGAAACACCATATATTTT. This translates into CASSTPWDRYSGNTIYF.